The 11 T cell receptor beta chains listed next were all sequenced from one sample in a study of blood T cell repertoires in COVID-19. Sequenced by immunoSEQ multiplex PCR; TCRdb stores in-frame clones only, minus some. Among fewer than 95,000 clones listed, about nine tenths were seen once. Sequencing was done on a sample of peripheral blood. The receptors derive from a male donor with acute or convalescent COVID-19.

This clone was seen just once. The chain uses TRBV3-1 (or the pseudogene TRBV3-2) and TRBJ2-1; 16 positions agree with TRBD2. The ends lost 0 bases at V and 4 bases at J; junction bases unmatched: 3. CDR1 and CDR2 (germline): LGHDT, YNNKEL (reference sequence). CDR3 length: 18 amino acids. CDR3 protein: CASSQEGLAGGAYNEQFF. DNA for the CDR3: TGTGCCAGCAGCCAAGAGGGACTAGCGGGGGGGGCATACAATGAGCAGTTCTTC.

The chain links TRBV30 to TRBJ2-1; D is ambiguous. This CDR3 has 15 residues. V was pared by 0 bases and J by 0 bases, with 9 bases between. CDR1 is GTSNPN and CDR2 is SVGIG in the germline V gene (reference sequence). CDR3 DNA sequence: TGTGCCTGGAGTGTACAGAGTCCCTCCTACAATGAGCAGTTCTTC. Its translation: CAWSVQSPSYNEQFF.

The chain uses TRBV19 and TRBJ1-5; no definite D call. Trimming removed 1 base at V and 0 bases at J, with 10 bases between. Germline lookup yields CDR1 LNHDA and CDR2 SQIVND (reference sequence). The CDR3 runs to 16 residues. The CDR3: CASSIVSADSNQPQHF. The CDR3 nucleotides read TGTGCCAGTAGTATAGTAAGTGCGGATAGCAATCAGCCCCAGCATTTT.

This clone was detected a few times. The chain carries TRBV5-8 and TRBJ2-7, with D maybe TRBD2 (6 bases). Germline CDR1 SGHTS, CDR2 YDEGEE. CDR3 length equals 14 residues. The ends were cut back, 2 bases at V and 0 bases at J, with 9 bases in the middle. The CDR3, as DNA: TGTGCCAGCAGCTTCGAGACTAGCTCCTACGAGCAGTACTTC. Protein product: CASSFETSSYEQYF.

The chain's CDR3 is CSASSLTAPRGDTQYF. As DNA, the CDR3 is TGCAGTGCTAGTAGCCTGACCGCTCCCCGGGGAGATACGCAGTATTTT. This chain joins TRBV20-1 and TRBJ2-3, with D possibly being TRBD2 (5 bases). The germline gives CDR1 DFQATT, CDR2 SNEGSKA (reference sequence). CDR3 length: 16 residues. The V end was cut by 3 bases, the J end by 5 bases, with 21 bases between.

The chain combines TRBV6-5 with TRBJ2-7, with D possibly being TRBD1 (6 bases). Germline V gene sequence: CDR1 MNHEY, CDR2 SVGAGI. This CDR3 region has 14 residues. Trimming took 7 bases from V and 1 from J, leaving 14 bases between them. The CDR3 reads CASTLTGSSYEQYF. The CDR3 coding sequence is TGTGCCAGCACCCTGACAGGTTCATCCTACGAGCAGTACTTC.

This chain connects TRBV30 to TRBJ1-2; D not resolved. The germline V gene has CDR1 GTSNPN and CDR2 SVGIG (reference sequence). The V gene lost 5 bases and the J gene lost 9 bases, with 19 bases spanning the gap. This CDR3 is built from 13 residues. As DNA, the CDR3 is TGTGCCTGGGTGCGACAAGGACTATCGCGCTACACCTTC. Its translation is CAWVRQGLSRYTF.

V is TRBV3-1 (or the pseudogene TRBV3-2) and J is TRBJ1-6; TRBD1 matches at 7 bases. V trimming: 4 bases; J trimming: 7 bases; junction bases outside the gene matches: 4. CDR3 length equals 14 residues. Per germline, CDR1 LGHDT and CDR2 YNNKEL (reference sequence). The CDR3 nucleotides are TGTGCCAGCAGCCGCCGGGACAGAAATTCACCCCTCCACTTT. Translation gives CASSRRDRNSPLHF.

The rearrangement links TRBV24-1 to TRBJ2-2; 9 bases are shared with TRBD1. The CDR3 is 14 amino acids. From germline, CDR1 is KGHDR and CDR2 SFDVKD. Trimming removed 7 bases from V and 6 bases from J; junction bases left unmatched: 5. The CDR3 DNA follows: TGTGCCACCAGCCGGGACAGGGCATCCGGGGAGCTGTTTTTT. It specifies CATSRDRASGELFF.

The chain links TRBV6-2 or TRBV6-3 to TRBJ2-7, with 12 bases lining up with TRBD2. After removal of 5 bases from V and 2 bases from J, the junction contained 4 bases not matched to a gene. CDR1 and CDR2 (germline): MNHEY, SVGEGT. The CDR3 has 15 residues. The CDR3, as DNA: TGTGCCAGCAGTAACCGACTAGCGGGGGCCTACGAGCAGTACTTC. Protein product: CASSNRLAGAYEQYF.

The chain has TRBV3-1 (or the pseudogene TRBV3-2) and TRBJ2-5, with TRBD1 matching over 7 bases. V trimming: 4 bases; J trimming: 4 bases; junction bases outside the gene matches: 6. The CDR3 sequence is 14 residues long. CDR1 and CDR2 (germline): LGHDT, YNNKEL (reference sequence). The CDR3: CASSRQGKRETQYF. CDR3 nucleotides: TGTGCCAGCAGCCGACAGGGTAAACGAGAGACCCAGTACTTC.